This TCR beta chain is drawn from a study of cytomegalovirus exposure and HLA in healthy donors. This clone has a handful of counts. A multiplex PCR was run with 60 Vbeta primers and 13 Jbeta primers. Sequenced by immunoSEQ multiplex PCR; TCRdb stores in-frame clones only, minus some. The sample yields 30,000 to 45,000 clones, 80% to 90% seen once. This sequence was found in a woman aged 35 to 49 in good health and CMV-seropositive. Source material: PBMCs.

In DNA form, the CDR3 reads TGTGCCAGCAGTACACAGGGGGCGAGGGGTGCTTTCTTT. Translating gives CASSTQGARGAFF. The V and J genes are TRBV6-5 and TRBJ1-1; 9 bases map to TRBD1. The CDR3 is 13 amino acids. V trimming: 5 bases; J trimming: 11 bases; junction bases outside the gene matches: 9. Germline V lookup: CDR1 MNHEY, CDR2 SVGAGI.